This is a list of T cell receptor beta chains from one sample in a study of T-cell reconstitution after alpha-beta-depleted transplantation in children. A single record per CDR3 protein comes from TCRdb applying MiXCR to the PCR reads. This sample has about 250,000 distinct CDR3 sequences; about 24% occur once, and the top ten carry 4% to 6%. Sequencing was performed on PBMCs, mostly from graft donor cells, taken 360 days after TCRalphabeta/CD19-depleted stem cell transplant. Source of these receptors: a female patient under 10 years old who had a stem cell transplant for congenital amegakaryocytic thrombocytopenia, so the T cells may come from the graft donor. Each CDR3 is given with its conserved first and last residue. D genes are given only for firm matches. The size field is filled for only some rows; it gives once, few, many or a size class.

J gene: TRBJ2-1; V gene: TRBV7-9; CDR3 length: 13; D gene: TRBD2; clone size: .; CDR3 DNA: TGTGCCAGCAGGGCGGGGGGGCGTAATGAGCAGTTCTTC; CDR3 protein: CASRAGGRNEQFF
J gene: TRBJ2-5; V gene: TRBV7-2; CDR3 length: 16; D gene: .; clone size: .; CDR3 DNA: TGTGCCAGCAGCCACCTACGTGGGGGAGTCCAAGAGACCCAGTACTTC; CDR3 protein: CASSHLRGGVQETQYF
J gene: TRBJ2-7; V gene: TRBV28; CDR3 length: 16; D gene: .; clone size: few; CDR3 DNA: TGTGCCAGCAGTTCCTGGGCGCGAAGGGAACCCTACGAGCAGTACTTC; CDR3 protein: CASSSWARREPYEQYF
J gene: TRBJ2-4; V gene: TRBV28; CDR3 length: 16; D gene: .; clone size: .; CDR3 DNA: TGTGCCAGCAGTTTAGGTTTGGGGTTTGGCAAAAACATTCAGTACTTC; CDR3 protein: CASSLGLGFGKNIQYF
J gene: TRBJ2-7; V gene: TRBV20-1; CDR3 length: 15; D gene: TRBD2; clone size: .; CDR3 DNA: TGCAGTGCTAGAGAGGGACTAGCGGTCGCTTCCGAGCAGTACTTC; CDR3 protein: CSAREGLAVASEQYF
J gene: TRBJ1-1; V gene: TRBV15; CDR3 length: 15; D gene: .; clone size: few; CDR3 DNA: TGTGCCACCAGCAGAGGACCTCTGGAACGACCGAAGGCTTTCTTT; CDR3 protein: CATSRGPLERPKAFF
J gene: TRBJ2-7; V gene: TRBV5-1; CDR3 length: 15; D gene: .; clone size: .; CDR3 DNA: TGCGCCAGCAGCTGGATAGGGGACATCCGATTCGAGCAGTACTTC; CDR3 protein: CASSWIGDIRFEQYF
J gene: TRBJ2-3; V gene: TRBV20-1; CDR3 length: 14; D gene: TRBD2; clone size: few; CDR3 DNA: TGCAGTGCATTTAGCGGGGGGCGCACAGATACGCAGTATTTT; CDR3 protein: CSAFSGGRTDTQYF
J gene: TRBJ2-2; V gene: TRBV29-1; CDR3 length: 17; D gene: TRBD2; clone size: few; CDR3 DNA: TGCAGCGTTGACAGGCTAGCGGGGCCTCCGGACACCGGGGAGCTGTTTTTT; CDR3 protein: CSVDRLAGPPDTGELFF
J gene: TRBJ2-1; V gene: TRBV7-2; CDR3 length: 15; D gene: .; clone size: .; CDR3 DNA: TGTGCCAGCAGCTCCCGGGACCCGGGGAAAGGTGAGCAGTTCTTC; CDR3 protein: CASSSRDPGKGEQFF
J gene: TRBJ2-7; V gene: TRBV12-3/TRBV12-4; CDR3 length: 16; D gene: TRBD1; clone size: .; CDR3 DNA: TGTGCCAGCAACCTACTAGGACAGGGCCGTGGGTACGAGCAGTACTTC; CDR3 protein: CASNLLGQGRGYEQYF
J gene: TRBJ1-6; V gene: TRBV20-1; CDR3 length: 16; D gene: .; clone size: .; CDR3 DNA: TGCAGTGCCCAGCAATGGGGGGCCCTATATAATTCACCCCTCCACTTT; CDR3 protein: CSAQQWGALYNSPLHF
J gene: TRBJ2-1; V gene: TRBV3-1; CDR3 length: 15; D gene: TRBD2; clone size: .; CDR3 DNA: TGTGCCAGCAGCCAAGCTAGCGGGGGGGCGGGTGAGCAGTTCTTC; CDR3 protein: CASSQASGGAGEQFF
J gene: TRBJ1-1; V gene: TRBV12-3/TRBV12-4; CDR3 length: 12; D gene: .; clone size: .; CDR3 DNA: TGTGCCAGCAATTACAGGAACACTGAAGCTTTCTTT; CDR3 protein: CASNYRNTEAFF
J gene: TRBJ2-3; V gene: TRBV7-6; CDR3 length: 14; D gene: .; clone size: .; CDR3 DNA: TGTGCCAGTGGGGGGGCCGGGGGCACAGATACGCAGTATTTT; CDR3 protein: CASGGAGGTDTQYF
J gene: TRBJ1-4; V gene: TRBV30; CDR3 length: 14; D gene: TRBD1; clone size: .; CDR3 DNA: TGTGCCTGGAGTGTACCGGGACAGGATGAAAAACTGTTTTTT; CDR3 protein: CAWSVPGQDEKLFF
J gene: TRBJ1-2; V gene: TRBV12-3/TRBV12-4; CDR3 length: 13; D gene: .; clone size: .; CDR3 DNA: TGTGCCAGCAGTCCTGACTATTGGGGCGGCTACACCTTC; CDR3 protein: CASSPDYWGGYTF
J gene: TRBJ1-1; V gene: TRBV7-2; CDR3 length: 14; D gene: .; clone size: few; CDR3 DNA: TGTGCCAGCAGCCCAGGAGTGTTGAACACTGAAGCTTTCTTT; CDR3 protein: CASSPGVLNTEAFF
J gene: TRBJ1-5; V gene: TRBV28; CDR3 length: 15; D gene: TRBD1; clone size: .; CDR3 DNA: TGTGCCAGCAGCTGGGGGACAGGGGTTTATCAGCCCCAGCATTTT; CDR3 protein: CASSWGTGVYQPQHF
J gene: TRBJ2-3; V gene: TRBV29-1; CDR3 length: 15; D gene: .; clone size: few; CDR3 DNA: TGCAGCGCGTCGAGGCGTCAGGTATTCACAGATACGCAGTATTTT; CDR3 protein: CSASRRQVFTDTQYF
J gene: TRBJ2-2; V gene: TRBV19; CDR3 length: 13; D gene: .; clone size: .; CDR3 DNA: TGTGCCAGTAGTATATCCGGGAGCGGGGAGCTGTTTTTT; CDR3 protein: CASSISGSGELFF
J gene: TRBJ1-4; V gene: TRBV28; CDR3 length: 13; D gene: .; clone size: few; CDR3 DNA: TGTGCCAGTAGAGGGGAACCTAATGAAAAACTGTTTTTT; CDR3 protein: CASRGEPNEKLFF
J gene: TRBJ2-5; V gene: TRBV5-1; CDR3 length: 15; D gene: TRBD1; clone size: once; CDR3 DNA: TGCGCCAGCAGCTCCAACAGGGGGCGCGGAGAGACCCAGTACTTC; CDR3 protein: CASSSNRGRGETQYF
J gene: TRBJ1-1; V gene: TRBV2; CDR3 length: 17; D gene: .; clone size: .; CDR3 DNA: TGTGCCAGCAGTGAAGCACCTCCGGGACGGAAGAACACTGAAGCTTTCTTT; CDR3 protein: CASSEAPPGRKNTEAFF
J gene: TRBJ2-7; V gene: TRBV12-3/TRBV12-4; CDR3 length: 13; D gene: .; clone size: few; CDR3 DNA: TGTGCCAGCAGTCTCCCCAGGAGCGACGAGCAGTACTTC; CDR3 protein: CASSLPRSDEQYF
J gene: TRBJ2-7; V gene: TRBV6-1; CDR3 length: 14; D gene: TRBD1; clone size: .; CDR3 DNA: TGTGCCAGCTTCGACAGGGGTGGAACCTACGAGCAGTACTTC; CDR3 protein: CASFDRGGTYEQYF
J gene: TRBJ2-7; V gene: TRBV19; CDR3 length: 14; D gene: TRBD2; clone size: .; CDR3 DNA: TGTGCCAGTAGGGTTGGGAGCGGGAGTGGCGAGCAGTACTTC; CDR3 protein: CASRVGSGSGEQYF
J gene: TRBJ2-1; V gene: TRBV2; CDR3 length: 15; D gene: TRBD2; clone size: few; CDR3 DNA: TGTGCCAGCAGTGAAATGGCTAGCGGTTACAATGAGCAGTTCTTC; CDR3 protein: CASSEMASGYNEQFF
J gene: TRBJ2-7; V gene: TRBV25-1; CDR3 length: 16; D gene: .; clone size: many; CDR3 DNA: TGTGCCAGCAGTCCCCTGACAGAGAAATTCCTCTACGAGCAGTACTTC; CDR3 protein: CASSPLTEKFLYEQYF
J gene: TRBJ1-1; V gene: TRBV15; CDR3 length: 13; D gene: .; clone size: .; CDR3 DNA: TGTGCCACCAGCAGAGGGGGGTCGTCCGAAGCTTTCTTT; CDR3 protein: CATSRGGSSEAFF
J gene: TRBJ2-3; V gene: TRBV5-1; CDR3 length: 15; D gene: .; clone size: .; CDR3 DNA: TGCGCCAGCAGCTGGGTTACCCACGGGACAGATACGCAGTATTTT; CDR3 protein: CASSWVTHGTDTQYF
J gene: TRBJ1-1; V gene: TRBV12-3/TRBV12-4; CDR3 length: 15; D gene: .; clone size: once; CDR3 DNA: TGTGCCAGCAGTTTCGCCCGGGGGCGGAACACTGAAGCTTTCTTT; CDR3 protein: CASSFARGRNTEAFF
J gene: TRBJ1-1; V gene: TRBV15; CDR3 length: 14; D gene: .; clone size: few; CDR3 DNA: TGTGCCACCAGCAGAGATACAAGTGGCACTGAAGCTTTCTTT; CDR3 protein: CATSRDTSGTEAFF
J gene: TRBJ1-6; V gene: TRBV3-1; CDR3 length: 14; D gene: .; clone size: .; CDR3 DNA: TGTGCCAGCAGCTACAGGTCTGTAGGATCACCCCTCCACTTT; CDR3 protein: CASSYRSVGSPLHF
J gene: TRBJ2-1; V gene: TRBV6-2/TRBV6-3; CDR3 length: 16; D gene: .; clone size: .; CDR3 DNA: TGTGCCAGCAGAACTCATACGGACTGGCCGAACAATGAGCAGTTCTTC; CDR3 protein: CASRTHTDWPNNEQFF
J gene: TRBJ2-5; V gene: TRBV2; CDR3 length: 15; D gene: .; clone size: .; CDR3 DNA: TGTGCCAGCAGTTACAGCCGCACCATCCAAGAGACCCAGTACTTC; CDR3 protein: CASSYSRTIQETQYF
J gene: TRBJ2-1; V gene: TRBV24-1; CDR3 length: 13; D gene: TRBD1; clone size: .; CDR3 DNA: TGTGCCGCGATCGGGACAGCAAACAATGAGCAGTTCTTC; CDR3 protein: CAAIGTANNEQFF
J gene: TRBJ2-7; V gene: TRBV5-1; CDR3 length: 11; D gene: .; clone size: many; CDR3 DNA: TGCGCCAGCAGCTTGGATCACGAGCAGTACTTC; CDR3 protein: CASSLDHEQYF
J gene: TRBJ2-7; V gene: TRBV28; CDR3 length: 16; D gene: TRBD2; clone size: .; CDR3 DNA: TGTGCCAGCAGTTTACCGGTGACTAGCGGGAGATACGAGCAGTACTTC; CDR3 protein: CASSLPVTSGRYEQYF